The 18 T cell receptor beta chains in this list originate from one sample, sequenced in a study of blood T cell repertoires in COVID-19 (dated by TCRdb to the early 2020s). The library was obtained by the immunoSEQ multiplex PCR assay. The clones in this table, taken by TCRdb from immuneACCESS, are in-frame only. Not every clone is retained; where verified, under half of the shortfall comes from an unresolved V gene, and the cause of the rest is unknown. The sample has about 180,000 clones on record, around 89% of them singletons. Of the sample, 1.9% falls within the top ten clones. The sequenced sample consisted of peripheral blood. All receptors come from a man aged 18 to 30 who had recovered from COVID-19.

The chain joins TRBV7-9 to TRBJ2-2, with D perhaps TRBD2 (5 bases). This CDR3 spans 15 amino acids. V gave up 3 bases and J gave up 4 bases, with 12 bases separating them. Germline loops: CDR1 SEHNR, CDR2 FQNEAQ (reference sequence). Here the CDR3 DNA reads TGTGCCAGCAGCTTCCCCGGGGTCGGCACCGGGGAGCTGTTTTTT. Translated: CASSFPGVGTGELFF.

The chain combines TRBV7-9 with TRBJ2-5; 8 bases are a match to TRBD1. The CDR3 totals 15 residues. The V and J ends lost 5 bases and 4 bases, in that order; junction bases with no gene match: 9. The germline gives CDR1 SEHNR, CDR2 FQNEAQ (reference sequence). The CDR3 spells CASSPPGQVRETQYF. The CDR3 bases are TGTGCCAGCAGCCCACCGGGACAGGTCCGAGAGACCCAGTACTTC.

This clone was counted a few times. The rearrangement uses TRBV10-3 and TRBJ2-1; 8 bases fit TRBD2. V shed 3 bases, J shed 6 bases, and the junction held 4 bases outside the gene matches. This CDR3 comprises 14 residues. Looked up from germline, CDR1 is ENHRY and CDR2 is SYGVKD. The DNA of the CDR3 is TGTGCCATCAGTGACGGGACTAGAGGCAATGAGCAGTTCTTC. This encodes CAISDGTRGNEQFF.

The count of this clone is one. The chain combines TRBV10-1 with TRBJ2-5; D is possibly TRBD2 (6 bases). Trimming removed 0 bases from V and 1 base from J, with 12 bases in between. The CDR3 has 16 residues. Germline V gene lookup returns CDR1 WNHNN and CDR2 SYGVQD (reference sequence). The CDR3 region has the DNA TGCGCCAGCAGTGAGTCCAAGGCGGGATCCCAAGAGACCCAGTACTTC. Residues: CASSESKAGSQETQYF.

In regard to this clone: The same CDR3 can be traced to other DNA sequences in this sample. CDR3 loop: CASRLAGPSTDTQYF. As DNA, the CDR3 is TGTGCCAGTAGGCTAGCGGGGCCTAGCACAGATACGCAGTATTTT. The V and J genes are TRBV19 and TRBJ2-3; 9 positions agree with TRBD2. The CDR3 runs 15 residues. CDR1 is LNHDA, CDR2 SQIVND, per germline (reference sequence). V gave up 6 bases and J gave up 0 bases; unmatched junction bases: 4.

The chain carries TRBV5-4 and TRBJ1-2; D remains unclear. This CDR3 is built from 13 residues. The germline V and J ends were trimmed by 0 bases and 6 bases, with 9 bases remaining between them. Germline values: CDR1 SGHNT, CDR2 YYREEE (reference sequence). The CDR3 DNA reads TGTGCCAGCAGCTTGGCTGGCGGGGATGGCTACACCTTC. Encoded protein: CASSLAGGDGYTF.

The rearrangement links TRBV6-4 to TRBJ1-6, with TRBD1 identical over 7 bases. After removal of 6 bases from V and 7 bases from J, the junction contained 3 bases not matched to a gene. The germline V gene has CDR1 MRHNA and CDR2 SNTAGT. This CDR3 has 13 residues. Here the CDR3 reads CASSEGANSPLHF. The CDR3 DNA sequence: TGTGCCAGCAGCGAGGGGGCAAATTCACCCCTCCACTTT.

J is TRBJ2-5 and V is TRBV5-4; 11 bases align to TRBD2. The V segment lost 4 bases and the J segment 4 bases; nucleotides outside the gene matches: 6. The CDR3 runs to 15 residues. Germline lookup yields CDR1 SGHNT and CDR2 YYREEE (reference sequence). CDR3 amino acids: CASSELAGVGETQYF. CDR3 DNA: TGTGCCAGCAGCGAACTAGCGGGAGTAGGAGAGACCCAGTACTTC.

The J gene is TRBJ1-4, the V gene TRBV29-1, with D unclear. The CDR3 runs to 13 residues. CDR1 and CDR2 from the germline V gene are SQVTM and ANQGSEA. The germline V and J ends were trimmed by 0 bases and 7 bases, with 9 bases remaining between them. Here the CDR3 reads CSVEDGNGEKLFF. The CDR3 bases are TGCAGCGTTGAAGATGGTAACGGTGAAAAACTGTTTTTT.

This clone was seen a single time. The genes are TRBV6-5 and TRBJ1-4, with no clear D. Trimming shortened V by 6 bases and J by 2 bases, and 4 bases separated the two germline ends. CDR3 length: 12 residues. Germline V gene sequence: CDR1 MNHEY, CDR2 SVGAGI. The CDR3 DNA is TGTGCCAGCAGGAGGACTAATGAAAAACTGTTTTTT. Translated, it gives CASRRTNEKLFF.

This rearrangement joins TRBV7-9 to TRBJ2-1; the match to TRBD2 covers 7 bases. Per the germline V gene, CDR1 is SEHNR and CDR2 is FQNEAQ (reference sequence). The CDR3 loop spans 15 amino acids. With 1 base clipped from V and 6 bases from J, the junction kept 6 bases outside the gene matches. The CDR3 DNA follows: TGTGCCAGCAGCTTAGTATTGGGAGGGCTCAATGAGCAGTTCTTC. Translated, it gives CASSLVLGGLNEQFF.

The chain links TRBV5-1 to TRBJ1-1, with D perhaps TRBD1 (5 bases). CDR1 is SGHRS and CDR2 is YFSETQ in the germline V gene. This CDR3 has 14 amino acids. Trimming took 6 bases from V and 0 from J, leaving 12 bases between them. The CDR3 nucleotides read TGCGCCAGCAAAGGGGAGGACATGAACACTGAAGCTTTCTTT. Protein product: CASKGEDMNTEAFF. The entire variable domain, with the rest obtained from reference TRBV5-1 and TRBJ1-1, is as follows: KAGVTQTPRYLIKTRGQQVTLSCSPISGHRSVSWYQQTPGQGLQFLFEYFSETQRNKGNFPGRFSGRQFSNSRSEMNVSTLELGDSALYLCASKGEDMNTEAFFGQGTRLTVV.

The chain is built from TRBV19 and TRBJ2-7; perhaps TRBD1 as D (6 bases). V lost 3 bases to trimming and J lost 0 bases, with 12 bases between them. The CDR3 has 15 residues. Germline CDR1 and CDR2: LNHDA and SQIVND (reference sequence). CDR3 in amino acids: CASSMRQGSSYEQYF. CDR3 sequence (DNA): TGTGCCAGTAGTATGAGGCAGGGGAGCTCCTACGAGCAGTACTTC.

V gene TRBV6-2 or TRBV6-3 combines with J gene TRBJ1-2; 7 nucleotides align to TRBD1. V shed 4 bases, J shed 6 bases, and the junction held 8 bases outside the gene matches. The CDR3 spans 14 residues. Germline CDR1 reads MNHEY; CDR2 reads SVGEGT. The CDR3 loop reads CASSSAGTAHGYTF. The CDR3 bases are TGTGCCAGCAGTTCAGCCGGGACAGCACATGGCTACACCTTC.

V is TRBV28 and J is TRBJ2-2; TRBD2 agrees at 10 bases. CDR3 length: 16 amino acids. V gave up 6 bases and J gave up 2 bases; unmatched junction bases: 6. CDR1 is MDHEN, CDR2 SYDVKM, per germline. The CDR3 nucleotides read TGTGCCAGCAGGCGAAGCGGGGGGGGAAACACCGGGGAGCTGTTTTTT. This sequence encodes CASRRSGGGNTGELFF.

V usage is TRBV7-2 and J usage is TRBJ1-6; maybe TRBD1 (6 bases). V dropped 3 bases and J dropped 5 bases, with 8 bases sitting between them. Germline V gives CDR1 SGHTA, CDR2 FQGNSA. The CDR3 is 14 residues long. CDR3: CASSFKGDNSPLHF. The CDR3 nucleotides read TGTGCCAGCAGCTTTAAGGGGGATAATTCACCCCTCCACTTT.

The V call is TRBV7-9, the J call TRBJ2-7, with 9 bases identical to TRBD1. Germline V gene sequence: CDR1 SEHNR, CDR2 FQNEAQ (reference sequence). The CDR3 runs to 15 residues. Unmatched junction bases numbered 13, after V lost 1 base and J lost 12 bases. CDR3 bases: TGTGCCAGCAGCTTAGGCCGGCAACAGGGGGCTTCGCTGTACTTC. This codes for CASSLGRQQGASLYF.

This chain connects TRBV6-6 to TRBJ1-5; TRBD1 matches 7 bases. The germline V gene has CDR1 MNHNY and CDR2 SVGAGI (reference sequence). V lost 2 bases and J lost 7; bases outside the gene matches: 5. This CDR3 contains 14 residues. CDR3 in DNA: TGTGCCAGCAGTTACGACAGGGCGGACCAGCCCCAGCATTTT. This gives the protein CASSYDRADQPQHF.